Sequencing of this TCR beta chain was carried out in a study of blood T cell repertoires in COVID-19. This CDR3 region has 17 residues. Losses at the gene ends were 1 base for V and 6 bases for J; bases not matched to a gene: 7. Germline CDR1 and CDR2: SGHVS and FNYEAQ. Participant-reported clinical history was the basis for cohort assignment. This clone was picked up one time. Produced via immunoSEQ multiplex PCR; TCRdb's table is partial and in-frame only. Here the sample spans hundreds of thousands of clones, over 75% being singletons. The specimen was PBMCs or T cells enriched from blood (not recorded which). This sequence joins TRBV7-6 and TRBJ2-5; the match to TRBD2 covers 14 bases. This TCR came from a man aged 18 to 30 who had recovered from COVID-19. This CDR3 is CASSLGLAGGRQQTQYF. CDR3 DNA sequence: TGTGCCAGCAGCTTAGGACTAGCGGGAGGGCGGCAACAGACCCAGTACTTC.